This TCR beta chain appears in the sequencing data of a study of T-cell reconstitution after alpha-beta-depleted transplantation in children. The study's findings and limits: After one year, T-cell counts and TCRbeta diversity mostly came from new T cells. By about two months after transplant, alpha-beta T cells reportedly arose from several hundred graft clones that had expanded. Some patients owed their high day-60 TCRbeta diversity to surviving recipient T cells and thymic progenitors.

Trimming left V 7 bases short and J 0 bases short, with 22 bases between. CDR3 length: 17 amino acids. Germline CDR1 is LGHDT and CDR2 is YNNKEL (reference sequence). Regarding this clonotype: Antigen: not known. A much larger clone differs from this one at a single base, so this may be a read error.

Unique molecular identifiers were incorporated during preparation of the TCRbeta library. Using its own MiXCR run on the PCR reads, TCRdb lists one record per CDR3 protein. The sample shows roughly 300,000 distinct CDR3 sequences, roughly 10% of them seen only once. The sample in question was peripheral blood, obtained 180 days after TCRalphabeta/CD19-depleted stem cell transplant. The V gene is TRBV3-1, the J gene TRBJ2-7, with D tentatively TRBD1 or TRBD2 (6 bases each). The origin of this receptor is a male patient between 2 and 15 years old who had a stem cell transplant for chronic granulomatous disease, so the T cells may come from the graft donor. This CDR3 reads CASTRRAGATSSYEQYF. The CDR3, as DNA: TGTGCCAGCACCCGTCGTGCAGGGGCGACTAGCTCCTACGAGCAGTACTTC.